This T cell receptor (beta chain) was profiled in a study of shared clonotypes between healthy human individuals. As defined, naive CD8 cells were CD45RO-negative and positively selected for CCR7, with terminally differentiated effector memory CD45RA+ cells excluded. The germline CDR1 and CDR2 sequences are SNHLY and FYNNEI. This CDR3 contains 18 residues. V shed 2 bases and J 3 bases; nucleotides not matched to a gene: 15. TCRdb's copy holds only in-frame clones and misses some; the assay was immunoSEQ multiplex PCR. The repertoire includes approximately 2,200,000 clones, around 93% of them detected once, and about 1.8% sits in the top ten.

The chain has TRBV2 and TRBJ2-7, with TRBD1 matching 8 bases. The clonotype comes from a man aged 18 to 35 in good health. Some clones in this sample may be carry-over from other donors' samples. Sequencing was carried out using naive CD8+ T cells from PBMCs. The CDR3 region is CASSEWSGQGGYIYEQYF. CDR3 in DNA: TGTGCCAGCAGTGAATGGTCTGGACAGGGTGGCTACATCTACGAGCAGTACTTC.